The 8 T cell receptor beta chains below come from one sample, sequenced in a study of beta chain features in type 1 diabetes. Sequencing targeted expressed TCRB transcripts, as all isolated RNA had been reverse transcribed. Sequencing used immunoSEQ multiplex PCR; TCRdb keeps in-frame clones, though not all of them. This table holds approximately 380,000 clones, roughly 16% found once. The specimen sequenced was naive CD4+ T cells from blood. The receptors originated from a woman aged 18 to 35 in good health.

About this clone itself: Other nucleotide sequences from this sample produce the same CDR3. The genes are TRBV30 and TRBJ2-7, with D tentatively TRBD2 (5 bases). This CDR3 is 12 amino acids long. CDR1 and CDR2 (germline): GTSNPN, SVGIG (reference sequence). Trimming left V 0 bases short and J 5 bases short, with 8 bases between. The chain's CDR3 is CAWSVRGNEQYF. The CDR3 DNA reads TGTGCCTGGAGTGTACGAGGGAACGAGCAGTACTTC. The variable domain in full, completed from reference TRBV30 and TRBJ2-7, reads SQTIHQWPATLVQPVGSPLSLECTVEGTSNPNLYWYRQAAGRGLQLLFYSVGIGQISSEVPQNLSASRPQDRQFILSSKKLLLSDSGFYLCAWSVRGNEQYFGPGTRLTVT.

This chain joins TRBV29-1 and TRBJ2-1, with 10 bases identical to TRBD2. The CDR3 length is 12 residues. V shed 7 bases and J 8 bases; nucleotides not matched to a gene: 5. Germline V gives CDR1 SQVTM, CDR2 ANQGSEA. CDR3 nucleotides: TGCAGCGCGAGCGGGAGGGCTTATGAGCAGTTCTTC. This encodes CSASGRAYEQFF.

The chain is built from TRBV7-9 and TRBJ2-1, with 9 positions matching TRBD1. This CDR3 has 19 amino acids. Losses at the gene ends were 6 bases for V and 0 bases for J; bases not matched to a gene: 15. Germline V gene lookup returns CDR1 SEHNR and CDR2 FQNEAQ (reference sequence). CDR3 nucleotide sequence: TGTGCCAGCAGTACTGGACAGGGGAGTCAACCCGGCTCCTACAATGAGCAGTTCTTC. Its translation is CASSTGQGSQPGSYNEQFF.

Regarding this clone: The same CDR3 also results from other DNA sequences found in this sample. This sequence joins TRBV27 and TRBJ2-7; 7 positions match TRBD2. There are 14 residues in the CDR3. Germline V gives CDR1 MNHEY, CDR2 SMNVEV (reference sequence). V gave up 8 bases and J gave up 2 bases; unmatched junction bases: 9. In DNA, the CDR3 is TGTGCCAGCTCGCGACTAGCCGGAGCCTACGAGCAGTACTTC. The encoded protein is CASSRLAGAYEQYF.

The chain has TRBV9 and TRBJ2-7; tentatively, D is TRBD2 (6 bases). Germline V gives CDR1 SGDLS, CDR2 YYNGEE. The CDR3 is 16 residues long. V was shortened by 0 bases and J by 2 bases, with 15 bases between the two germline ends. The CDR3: CASSVEVGGLPYEQYF. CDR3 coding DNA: TGTGCCAGCAGCGTAGAAGTGGGAGGCCTCCCCTACGAGCAGTACTTC.

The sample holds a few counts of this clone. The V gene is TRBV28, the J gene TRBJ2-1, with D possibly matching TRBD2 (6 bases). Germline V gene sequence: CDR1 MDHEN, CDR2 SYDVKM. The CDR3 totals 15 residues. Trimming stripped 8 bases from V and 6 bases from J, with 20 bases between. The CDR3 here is CASLRGGVGLNEQFF. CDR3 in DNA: TGTGCCAGCCTCCGTGGCGGGGTAGGCCTCAATGAGCAGTTCTTC.

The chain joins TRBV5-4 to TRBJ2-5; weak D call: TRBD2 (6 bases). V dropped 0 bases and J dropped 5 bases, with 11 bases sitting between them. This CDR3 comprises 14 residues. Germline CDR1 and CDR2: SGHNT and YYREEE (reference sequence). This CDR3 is CASSLDGGRETQYF. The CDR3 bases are TGTGCCAGCAGCTTGGATGGGGGGAGGGAGACCCAGTACTTC.

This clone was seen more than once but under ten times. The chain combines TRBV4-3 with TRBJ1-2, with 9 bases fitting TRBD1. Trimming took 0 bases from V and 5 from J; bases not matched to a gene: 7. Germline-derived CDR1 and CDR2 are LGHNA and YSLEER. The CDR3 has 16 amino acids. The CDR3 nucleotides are TGCGCCAGCAGCCAAGAACTCCCAGGACAGGGGTATGGCTACACCTTC. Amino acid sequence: CASSQELPGQGYGYTF.